A selection of T cell receptor beta chains follows, all from one sample in a study of shared clonotypes between healthy human individuals. Using immunoSEQ multiplex PCR, the repertoire was profiled, and TCRdb retains in-frame clones only, with some absent. This table holds fewer than 1.6 million clones, roughly 98.5% found once. Source material: naive CD4+ T cells sorted from blood. These receptors came from a man aged 30-40 years in good health. Each CDR3 is given with its conserved first and last residue. Fields, in order: CDR3 DNA, CDR3 protein, clone size, D gene, V gene, J gene. A D gene is named only where the DNA matches it firmly. Clone size, where shown, is once, few, many, or a class for clones that have expanded.

CDR3nt: TGCGCCAGCAGCTTGGTAGACGGTACCTACGAGCAGTACTTC
CDR3aa: CASSLVDGTYEQYF
abundance: -
d_gene: -
v_gene: TRBV5-1
j_gene: TRBJ2-7

CDR3nt: TGTGCCAGCAGCCCGACCCGAAACACCATATATTTT
CDR3aa: CASSPTRNTIYF
abundance: -
d_gene: -
v_gene: TRBV7-6
j_gene: TRBJ1-3

CDR3nt: TGTGCCAGCAGCTTAGATAGAGGGGGCAGGGAGGGAAACACCATATATTTT
CDR3aa: CASSLDRGGREGNTIYF
abundance: -
d_gene: TRBD1
v_gene: TRBV11-2
j_gene: TRBJ1-3

CDR3nt: TGTGCCAGCAGCTTAGTAGGCCTGAACACAGATACGCAGTATTTT
CDR3aa: CASSLVGLNTDTQYF
abundance: -
d_gene: -
v_gene: TRBV7-9
j_gene: TRBJ2-3

CDR3nt: TGCAGCGTTGAGGTCCCGGGAGACCTAAGGGGAACTGAAGCTTTCTTT
CDR3aa: CSVEVPGDLRGTEAFF
abundance: once
d_gene: -
v_gene: TRBV29-1
j_gene: TRBJ1-1

CDR3nt: TGTGCCTGGAGTTTGGGACGGAGATTTTTGGAAGCTTTCTTT
CDR3aa: CAWSLGRRFLEAFF
abundance: -
d_gene: -
v_gene: TRBV30
j_gene: TRBJ1-1

CDR3nt: TGTGCCAGCAGTTTATCGACTAGCGGGAGGTCACGGGAGCAGTACTTC
CDR3aa: CASSLSTSGRSREQYF
abundance: -
d_gene: TRBD2
v_gene: TRBV27
j_gene: TRBJ2-7

CDR3nt: TGCGCCAGCAGCCAAGAAATCCTGGGGCCGAACTACGAGCAGTACTTC
CDR3aa: CASSQEILGPNYEQYF
abundance: -
d_gene: -
v_gene: TRBV4-1
j_gene: TRBJ2-7

CDR3nt: TGTGCCAGCAGCTTAGGCAGGGTGTGGTCTTACGAGCAGTACTTC
CDR3aa: CASSLGRVWSYEQYF
abundance: -
d_gene: -
v_gene: TRBV7-2
j_gene: TRBJ2-7

CDR3nt: TGTGCCAGCAGCTTGAACAGGGCCGGAAACACCATATATTTT
CDR3aa: CASSLNRAGNTIYF
abundance: -
d_gene: -
v_gene: TRBV7-2
j_gene: TRBJ1-3

CDR3nt: TGCAGTGCTAGAGGGCCCCAGCCGTTCTTC
CDR3aa: CSARGPQPFF
abundance: -
d_gene: -
v_gene: TRBV20-1
j_gene: TRBJ2-1

CDR3nt: TGTGCCAGCAGCTTTTGGGACAGGGAAAACTATGGCTACACCTTC
CDR3aa: CASSFWDRENYGYTF
abundance: once
d_gene: TRBD1
v_gene: TRBV7-9
j_gene: TRBJ1-2

CDR3nt: TGTGCCAGCAGCTTATTCTTCGGAGCAATACAAGAGACCCAGTACTTC
CDR3aa: CASSLFFGAIQETQYF
abundance: -
d_gene: -
v_gene: TRBV5-6
j_gene: TRBJ2-5

CDR3nt: TGTGCCAGCAGTAGTTACGGGCACGAGCAGTACTTC
CDR3aa: CASSSYGHEQYF
abundance: -
d_gene: -
v_gene: TRBV6-1
j_gene: TRBJ2-7

CDR3nt: TGTGCCACCGCGACAGGTTGGAACACTGAAGCTTTCTTT
CDR3aa: CATATGWNTEAFF
abundance: once
d_gene: -
v_gene: TRBV7-9
j_gene: TRBJ1-1

CDR3nt: TGTGCCAGCAGCTTAGCCCCAGGGCCAACTGAAGCTTTCTTT
CDR3aa: CASSLAPGPTEAFF
abundance: -
d_gene: -
v_gene: TRBV7-3
j_gene: TRBJ1-1

CDR3nt: TGTGCCAGCAGCGTAGGTCCCTCTGCTAAGCCCCAGCATTTT
CDR3aa: CASSVGPSAKPQHF
abundance: -
d_gene: -
v_gene: TRBV9
j_gene: TRBJ1-5

CDR3nt: TGTGCCAGCAGTAACCGGGACAGGGGGCTCGAGACCCAGTACTTC
CDR3aa: CASSNRDRGLETQYF
abundance: -
d_gene: TRBD1
v_gene: TRBV6-5
j_gene: TRBJ2-5

CDR3nt: TGTGCCAGCAGTGGTGGAAAGGCAACTAATGAAAAACTGTTTTTT
CDR3aa: CASSGGKATNEKLFF
abundance: -
d_gene: -
v_gene: TRBV2
j_gene: TRBJ1-4

CDR3nt: TGTGCCTGGAGCGCCGGGAAGGGGTTAAGCTACGAGCAGTACTTC
CDR3aa: CAWSAGKGLSYEQYF
abundance: -
d_gene: -
v_gene: TRBV30
j_gene: TRBJ2-7

CDR3nt: TGTGCCAGCAGCTTAGAATCAGGGATCCACGAGCAGTACTTC
CDR3aa: CASSLESGIHEQYF
abundance: -
d_gene: -
v_gene: TRBV11-1
j_gene: TRBJ2-7

CDR3nt: TGTGCCATCAGCCAGGGGGGCCCTCAAGAGACCCAGTACTTC
CDR3aa: CAISQGGPQETQYF
abundance: -
d_gene: -
v_gene: TRBV10-3
j_gene: TRBJ2-5

CDR3nt: TGTGCCATCAGTGAGCTACCAACGACTAGGCCTAACACCGGGGAGCTGTTTTTT
CDR3aa: CAISELPTTRPNTGELFF
abundance: -
d_gene: -
v_gene: TRBV10-3
j_gene: TRBJ2-2

CDR3nt: TGTGCCAGCACTCAGGCAATCTACAATGAGCAGTTCTTC
CDR3aa: CASTQAIYNEQFF
abundance: -
d_gene: -
v_gene: TRBV6-1
j_gene: TRBJ2-1

CDR3nt: TGCAGCGTTGCGGGGGCCTACGAGCAGTACTTC
CDR3aa: CSVAGAYEQYF
abundance: -
d_gene: -
v_gene: TRBV29-1
j_gene: TRBJ2-7

CDR3nt: TGTGCCAGCAGCAAAAGGTCGGGGTTGACTAGCGGGAGGGTCCAAGAGACCCAGTACTTC
CDR3aa: CASSKRSGLTSGRVQETQYF
abundance: -
d_gene: -
v_gene: TRBV21-1
j_gene: TRBJ2-5

CDR3nt: TGTGCCAGCTCACCGGGACAGGCGAACACTGAAGCTTTCTTT
CDR3aa: CASSPGQANTEAFF
abundance: -
d_gene: TRBD1
v_gene: TRBV18
j_gene: TRBJ1-1

CDR3nt: TGTGCCAGCAGCAAGGCGTATAGCGGGAGGGCCATGCATGAGCAGTTCTTC
CDR3aa: CASSKAYSGRAMHEQFF
abundance: -
d_gene: TRBD2
v_gene: TRBV5-6
j_gene: TRBJ2-1

CDR3nt: TGTGCCAGCAGTTTATCCCGGGACAGGGGAAGGGATGAGCAGTTCTTC
CDR3aa: CASSLSRDRGRDEQFF
abundance: -
d_gene: TRBD1
v_gene: TRBV27
j_gene: TRBJ2-1

CDR3nt: TGTGCCAGCAGCTCAAACCCTAGCGGGAGGTACGAGCAGTACTTC
CDR3aa: CASSSNPSGRYEQYF
abundance: -
d_gene: TRBD2
v_gene: TRBV5-4
j_gene: TRBJ2-7

CDR3nt: TGTGCCACCTCCCGACTAGCGGGCGGGGGGTCCCTCTCCTACAATGAGCAGTTCTTC
CDR3aa: CATSRLAGGGSLSYNEQFF
abundance: -
d_gene: TRBD2
v_gene: TRBV19
j_gene: TRBJ2-1

CDR3nt: TGTGCCAGCAGCTCGACAGGGGCAATTTACAATGAGCAGTTCTTC
CDR3aa: CASSSTGAIYNEQFF
abundance: -
d_gene: TRBD1
v_gene: TRBV2
j_gene: TRBJ2-1

CDR3nt: TGTGCCAGCAGCCTCCCCAATAGCGGGAGAGAGACCCAGTACTTC
CDR3aa: CASSLPNSGRETQYF
abundance: -
d_gene: TRBD2
v_gene: TRBV5-4
j_gene: TRBJ2-5

CDR3nt: TGTGCCAGCTCCCCCAACCCGGGGAACCAAGAGACCCAGTACTTC
CDR3aa: CASSPNPGNQETQYF
abundance: -
d_gene: -
v_gene: TRBV18
j_gene: TRBJ2-5

CDR3nt: TGTGCCAGCAGCTTAAGACAGAATGAAAAACTGTTTTTT
CDR3aa: CASSLRQNEKLFF
abundance: -
d_gene: -
v_gene: TRBV11-2
j_gene: TRBJ1-4

CDR3nt: TGTGCCAGCAGCTTAGGGACAGTAACCGGGGAGCTGTTTTTT
CDR3aa: CASSLGTVTGELFF
abundance: -
d_gene: -
v_gene: TRBV7-8
j_gene: TRBJ2-2

CDR3nt: TGTGCCAGCAGCACAAGTGGGAGGGAAGCTTTCTTT
CDR3aa: CASSTSGREAFF
abundance: -
d_gene: -
v_gene: TRBV7-3
j_gene: TRBJ1-1

CDR3nt: TGTGCCAGCAGTCTTATAGGGAGGGACACTGAAGCTTTCTTT
CDR3aa: CASSLIGRDTEAFF
abundance: -
d_gene: -
v_gene: TRBV7-9
j_gene: TRBJ1-1

CDR3nt: TGTGCCAGCAGCTTATTTAGAGGCCGAAACACCGGGGAGCTGTTTTTT
CDR3aa: CASSLFRGRNTGELFF
abundance: once
d_gene: -
v_gene: TRBV7-8
j_gene: TRBJ2-2

CDR3nt: TGTGCCAGCAGCTTAGATCGGGATGATGAGCAGTTCTTC
CDR3aa: CASSLDRDDEQFF
abundance: -
d_gene: -
v_gene: TRBV11-2
j_gene: TRBJ2-1